This passage covers 9 T cell receptor beta chains from one sample sequenced in a study of CD8 T cells in Susac syndrome. Reverse transcription of about 0.5 to 1 ug RNA was carried out with random hexamers. Via MiXCR, TCRdb re-called the immunoSEQ multiplex PCR reads, giving one row per CDR3 protein. Among 160,000 or so distinct CDR3 sequences listed, nearly 97% were seen once. The sample comprised CD8+ T cells from PBMCs. The origin of the receptors is a human donor with multiple sclerosis.

This chain links TRBV29-1 with TRBJ1-2, with 7 bases identical to TRBD1. The J segment lost 2 bases and the V segment lost 5 bases, leaving 5 bases of the junction unmatched. The CDR3 contains 13 residues. Germline V lookup: CDR1 SQVTM, CDR2 ANQGSEA. The chain's CDR3 is CSVYGGQNYGYTF. In DNA, the CDR3 is TGCAGCGTTTATGGGGGACAGAACTATGGCTACACCTTC.

The rearrangement uses TRBV5-1 and TRBJ1-2; 11 bases align to TRBD1. This CDR3 is built from 15 residues. Losses at the gene ends were 4 bases for V and 5 bases for J; bases not matched to a gene: 7. CDR1 is SGHRS, CDR2 YFSETQ, per germline. The DNA of the CDR3 is TGCGCCAGCAGCCTCGGGACAGGGGGAGAGTATGGCTACACCTTC. This encodes CASSLGTGGEYGYTF.

The chain uses TRBV3-1 and TRBJ2-1, with TRBD1 matching over 10 bases. J was trimmed by 3 bases and V by 4 bases; bases with no gene match: 3. Germline V gene lookup returns CDR1 LGHDT and CDR2 YNNKEL (reference sequence). This CDR3 comprises 15 residues. The DNA of the CDR3 is TGTGCCAGCAGCCCGACAGGGGGCTTCTACAATGAGCAGTTCTTC. It codes for CASSPTGGFYNEQFF.

The sample holds a few counts of this clonotype. This chain's CDR3 is CAWSALYAHEQFF. The CDR3 coding sequence is TGTGCCTGGAGTGCTCTATACGCCCACGAGCAGTTCTTC. This chain joins TRBV30 and TRBJ2-1; D remains ambiguous. This CDR3 is 13 amino acids long. The V end lost 1 base, the J end lost 10 bases, and 14 bases lay between the germline ends. CDR1 is GTSNPN and CDR2 is SVGIG in the germline V gene (reference sequence).

The chain employs TRBV29-1 and TRBJ1-1; TRBD1 might be the D (6 bases). The length of the CDR3 is 14 residues. Trimming removed 8 bases at V and 0 bases at J, with 16 bases between. Germline CDR1 SQVTM, CDR2 ANQGSEA. The CDR3 protein is CSFYRVSMNTEAFF. CDR3 coding DNA: TGCAGCTTCTACAGGGTGTCCATGAACACTGAAGCTTTCTTT.

This sequence joins TRBV11-2 and TRBJ2-7; D is possibly TRBD1 or TRBD2 (5 bases each). The V gene's germline CDR1 is SGHAT and CDR2 FQNNGV. This CDR3 has 15 residues. Trimming removed 1 base at V and 3 bases at J, with 13 bases between. As DNA, the CDR3 is TGTGCCAGCAGCTTAGCCCCGGGACGGCGCTACGAGCAGTACTTC. As protein: CASSLAPGRRYEQYF.

The chain has TRBV29-1 and TRBJ1-2; TRBD1 aligns across 10 bases. V gave up 6 bases and J gave up 5 bases; unmatched junction bases: 12. This CDR3 is 15 amino acids long. Germline lookup yields CDR1 SQVTM and CDR2 ANQGSEA. Here the CDR3 reads CSVPARQGAGYGYTF. The CDR3 DNA follows: TGCAGCGTCCCCGCCAGACAGGGGGCAGGGTATGGCTACACCTTC.

The chain combines TRBV20-1 with TRBJ1-1, with D perhaps TRBD1 (5 bases). The CDR3 totals 13 residues. CDR1 and CDR2 (germline): DFQATT, SNEGSKA (reference sequence). The V and J ends lost 6 bases and 5 bases respectively, with 16 bases between them. In DNA, the CDR3 is TGCAGTGCCACTCCAGGGTGGGGGACTGAAGCTTTCTTT. This translates into CSATPGWGTEAFF.

The V call is TRBV12-3 or TRBV12-4, the J call TRBJ2-2, with D perhaps assigned TRBD1 or TRBD2 (5 bases each). V dropped 1 base and J dropped 9 bases, with 6 bases sitting between them. This CDR3 spans 12 amino acids. The CDR3 loop reads CASSLGGRELFF. CDR3 DNA sequence: TGTGCCAGCAGTTTAGGGGGACGGGAGCTGTTTTTT.